Listed here are 10 T cell receptor beta chains from one sample, sequenced in a study of CD8 T cells in ankylosing spondylitis. TCRdb ran MiXCR on the 5' RACE reads and lists one entry per CDR3 protein. The sample shows 330,000 or so distinct CDR3 sequences, less than 10% of them seen only once. Study-level findings and limits: Seemingly distinctive of ankylosing spondylitis blood was a TCR beta motif formed by eight highly homologous variants.

The antigens for these receptors are not known. The material sequenced was blood, either unsorted or a sorted T cell fraction (not recorded which). Receptors were obtained from a male donor with ankylosing spondylitis.

This clonotype was found a few times. This chain uses TRBV7-2 with TRBJ2-7, with D perhaps given as TRBD1 or TRBD2 (5 bases each). Trimming shortened V by 5 bases and J by 0 bases, and 14 bases separated the two germline ends. Germline V gene data show CDR1 as SGHTA and CDR2 as FQGNSA. The CDR3 consists of 15 residues. Here the CDR3 reads CASSHGTLSSYEQYF. CDR3 sequence (DNA): TGTGCCAGCAGCCACGGGACGTTGAGCTCCTACGAGCAGTACTTC.

This clonotype has ten or more counts. The CDR3 ends on some other residue instead of the conserved phenylalanine or tryptophan, so this is likely a read error. The DNA is omitted, as the CDR3 cannot be located on it reliably, and the CDR3 follows TCRdb's listing. This chain connects TRBV15 to TRBJ1-1; the table's D gene call, TRBD1, was not cross checked with the DNA. The CDR3 has 13 amino acids, counting both end residues. Looked up from germline, CDR1 is LNHNV and CDR2 is YYDKDF (reference sequence). CDR3 protein: CATSRRQDSSRFL.

This clonotype was counted at least ten times. The rearrangement joins TRBV20-1 to TRBJ2-4; D is perhaps TRBD2 (6 bases). V dropped 6 bases and J dropped 4 bases, with 13 bases sitting between them. The germline V gene encodes CDR1 DFQATT and CDR2 SNEGSKA (reference sequence). This CDR3 contains 13 residues. CDR3 in DNA: TGCAGTGCGGGGGACTTCCGGAAAAACATTCAGTACTTC. This codes for CSAGDFRKNIQYF.

In this sample, this clonotype turned up many times. The rearrangement links TRBV7-8 to TRBJ2-3; 7 nucleotides line up with TRBD1. This CDR3 is 15 amino acids long. CDR1 and CDR2 from the germline V gene are SGHVS and FQNEAQ. The junction had 13 bases not matched to a gene; V was cut back by 8 bases and J by 5 bases. CDR3 sequence reads: CASHPTGRFGDTQYF. The CDR3 region has the DNA TGTGCCAGCCACCCGACAGGGAGATTTGGAGATACGCAGTATTTT.

The gene calls are TRBV5-1 and TRBJ1-2, with TRBD1 identical over 8 bases. CDR1 and CDR2 (germline): SGHRS, YFSETQ. The J segment lost 2 bases and the V segment lost 4 bases, leaving 4 bases of the junction unmatched. CDR3 length equals 14 residues. The CDR3 DNA reads as TGCGCCAGCAGCCCGGACAGGGCGAACTATGGCTACACCTTC. Translated, it gives CASSPDRANYGYTF.

The CDR3 DNA sequence: TGTGCCAGCAGCCCACAGTCCCCCCCCGAGCAGTACTTC. Translation gives CASSPQSPPEQYF. The rearrangement joins TRBV7-2 to TRBJ2-7; no definite D call. Deletions cut 5 bases from V and 6 bases from J, with 14 bases between. There are 13 residues in the CDR3. Germline assignment: CDR1 SGHTA and CDR2 FQGNSA.

V is TRBV7-9 and J is TRBJ2-5; TRBD2 might be the D (6 bases). The CDR3 has 16 amino acids. Germline CDR1 is SEHNR and CDR2 is FQNEAQ (reference sequence). V dropped 0 bases and J dropped 2 bases, with 13 bases sitting between them. CDR3 coding DNA: TGTGCCAGCAGCTTAGCGCACGGGGCGGGACAAGAGACCCAGTACTTC. Protein product: CASSLAHGAGQETQYF.

This clonotype has only a few counts. The rearrangement joins TRBV10-1 to TRBJ2-1, with 8 nucleotides matching TRBD2. CDR1 is WNHNN, CDR2 SYGVQD, per germline (reference sequence). This CDR3 is 17 amino acids long. V lost 5 bases, J lost 6 bases, and 15 bases stayed unmatched. The CDR3 region has the DNA TGCGCCAGCAGTAGTAATAGCGGGATCGGATTCGTCAATGAGCAGTTCTTC. This codes for CASSSNSGIGFVNEQFF.

This clonotype was seen more than once but under ten times. This chain joins TRBV10-2 and TRBJ2-1, with TRBD1 identical over 8 bases. The J segment lost 4 bases and the V segment lost 0 bases, leaving 2 bases of the junction unmatched. The germline V gene has CDR1 WSHSY and CDR2 SAAADI. The CDR3 is 15 residues long. In DNA form, the CDR3 reads TGCGCCAGCAGTGAGTCCAGGGGGCATTACAATGAGCAGTTCTTC. Amino acids: CASSESRGHYNEQFF.

The J gene is TRBJ2-7, the V gene TRBV18, with unresolved D. The V end lost 5 bases, the J end lost 0 bases, and 11 bases lay between the germline ends. The CDR3 length is 14 residues. Germline V lookup: CDR1 KGHSH, CDR2 LQKENI. CDR3 residues: CASSSDGSSYEQYF. CDR3 coding DNA: TGTGCCAGCTCATCGGACGGAAGCTCCTACGAGCAGTACTTC.